These 27 T cell receptor beta chains originate from one sample sequenced in a study of cytomegalovirus exposure and HLA in healthy donors. PCR involved 60 Vbeta and 13 Jbeta primers. The method was immunoSEQ multiplex PCR; TCRdb's version includes in-frame clones alone and lacks a portion of them. The table lists some 200,000 clones, just under 70% of them singletons. The material sequenced was PBMCs. The receptors originated from a man aged 40-49 years in good health and CMV-seropositive.

This clone was recorded once. The genes are TRBV5-1 and TRBJ2-1, with D perhaps TRBD2 (7 bases). This CDR3 region has 13 residues. Germline CDR1 reads SGHRS; CDR2 reads YFSETQ. V was pared by 4 bases and J by 8 bases, with 13 bases between. The chain's CDR3 is CASSPGGGDEQFF. Written as DNA, the CDR3 is TGCGCCAGCAGCCCGGGGGGCGGGGATGAGCAGTTCTTC.

This clone was recorded a few times. The chain couples TRBV5-4 to TRBJ2-5, with 9 bases identical to TRBD1. Near its end, the DNA agrees better with TRBJ2-7, so the J call may be wrong. This CDR3 region has 14 residues. CDR1 is SGHNT and CDR2 is YYREEE in the germline V gene (reference sequence). The CDR3 region is CASSPGQGGYEQYF. The DNA for the CDR3 is TGTGCCAGCAGCCCGGGACAGGGAGGTTACGAGCAGTACTTC.

The CDR3 protein is CASSFLRIRTGGKLDYEQYF. In nucleotides, the CDR3 is TGCGCCAGCAGCTTTTTGCGCATCCGGACAGGGGGCAAGTTGGACTACGAGCAGTACTTC. The V and J genes are TRBV5-1 and TRBJ2-7, with TRBD1 matching 11 bases. With V trimmed by 2 bases and J by 3 bases, 19 bases remained unmatched. Germline V CDR1 and CDR2: SGHRS, YFSETQ. The CDR3 is 20 amino acids. Using reference TRBV5-1 and TRBJ2-7 for the parts outside the CDR3, the full variable domain is KAGVTQTPRYLIKTRGQQVTLSCSPISGHRSVSWYQQTPGQGLQFLFEYFSETQRNKGNFPGRFSGRQFSNSRSEMNVSTLELGDSALYLCASSFLRIRTGGKLDYEQYFGPGTRLTVT.

The chain links TRBV5-5 to TRBJ1-1; TRBD1 might be the D (6 bases). V dropped 4 bases and J dropped 1 base, with 14 bases sitting between them. The CDR3 loop spans 15 amino acids. From germline, CDR1 is SGHKS and CDR2 YYEKEE (reference sequence). CDR3 region: CASSRAGVPNTEAFF. Written as DNA, the CDR3 is TGTGCCAGCAGCCGGGCAGGGGTTCCGAACACTGAAGCTTTCTTT.

V gene TRBV4-1 combines with J gene TRBJ2-5, with TRBD2 matching over 9 bases. Germline lookup yields CDR1 MGHRA and CDR2 YSYEKL. Trimming cost V 6 bases and J 2 bases; bases outside gene matches: 4. This CDR3 has 14 amino acids. In DNA, the CDR3 is TGCGCCAGCAGTAGACTAGCGGTACAAGAGACCCAGTACTTC. This translates into CASSRLAVQETQYF.

In DNA form, the CDR3 reads TGCAGCGTTGGGACAGGGGAAGACTATGGCTACACCTTC. It translates to CSVGTGEDYGYTF. The chain is built from TRBV29-1 and TRBJ1-2, with TRBD1 identical over 9 bases. The CDR3 consists of 13 residues. Trimming removed 4 bases from V and 3 bases from J; junction bases left unmatched: 3. Germline-derived CDR1 and CDR2 are SQVTM and ANQGSEA.

This clone was observed a single time. This chain links TRBV19 with TRBJ2-2, with D perhaps TRBD1 (6 bases). With 7 bases removed from V and 5 bases from J, the gap between germline ends came to 11 bases. From germline, CDR1 is LNHDA and CDR2 SQIVND (reference sequence). CDR3 size: 13 residues. The CDR3 region has the DNA TGTGCCAGTACTTCCAGGGGAACCGGGGAGCTGTTTTTT. Translating gives CASTSRGTGELFF.

This sequence joins TRBV11-3 and TRBJ2-7; D is unresolved. The V and J ends lost 1 base and 4 bases respectively, with 11 bases between them. Germline CDR1 is SGHNT and CDR2 is YENEEA. The CDR3 contains 14 residues. The CDR3 DNA sequence: TGTGCCAGCAGCTTAGCAGGTTTGGCGTACGAGCAGTACTTC. Its protein is CASSLAGLAYEQYF.

The V call is TRBV11-2, the J call TRBJ2-5, with TRBD2 matching over 8 bases. With V trimmed by 1 base and J by 5 bases, 15 bases remained unmatched. This CDR3 has 18 amino acids. From germline, CDR1 is SGHAT and CDR2 FQNNGV. The CDR3 loop is CASSLGRWSGGPGETQYF. DNA for the CDR3: TGTGCCAGCAGCTTAGGGCGCTGGTCGGGGGGGCCGGGGGAGACCCAGTACTTC.

The chain employs TRBV7-2 and TRBJ2-5, with D perhaps matching TRBD2 (5 bases). Germline V gives CDR1 SGHTA, CDR2 FQGNSA. This CDR3 region has 14 residues. V lost 5 bases and J lost 3, with 13 bases in between. CDR3 bases: TGTGCCAGCAGCGCCTACGGACTCAAAGAGACCCAGTACTTC. It translates to CASSAYGLKETQYF.

The rearrangement uses TRBV5-6 and TRBJ1-1; D might be TRBD1 (5 bases). The CDR3 has 15 residues. The ends were cut back, 6 bases at V and 11 bases at J, with 26 bases in the middle. Germline values: CDR1 SGHDT, CDR2 YYEEEE. The CDR3, as DNA: TGTGCCAGCACCCTTGCCGGGGAGGGGAGGCTGTTGGCTTTCTTT. This encodes CASTLAGEGRLLAFF.

This chain joins TRBV6-5 and TRBJ2-3, with TRBD2 matching over 13 bases. Germline V gene data show CDR1 as MNHEY and CDR2 as SVGAGI. V trimming: 4 bases; J trimming: 2 bases; junction bases outside the gene matches: 3. CDR3 length equals 16 residues. CDR3 residues: CASSLTSGGPTDTQYF. CDR3 DNA sequence: TGTGCCAGCAGTTTGACTAGCGGGGGGCCCACAGATACGCAGTATTTT.

The chain couples TRBV11-2 to TRBJ2-7, with 8 nucleotides matching TRBD1. Germline CDR1 SGHAT, CDR2 FQNNGV. V shed 5 bases and J 2 bases; nucleotides not matched to a gene: 2. The CDR3 runs to 13 residues. CDR3 in amino acids: CASSQGAPYEQYF. As DNA, the CDR3 is TGTGCCAGCAGCCAGGGGGCCCCCTACGAGCAGTACTTC.

This chain connects TRBV7-9 to TRBJ2-6; 7 bases align to TRBD1. The germline gives CDR1 SEHNR, CDR2 FQNEAQ (reference sequence). After removal of 5 bases from V and 0 bases from J, the junction contained 13 bases not matched to a gene. The CDR3 covers 19 residues. CDR3 protein: CASSQWAGTVPSGANVLTF. In DNA form, the CDR3 reads TGTGCCAGCAGCCAATGGGCCGGGACAGTGCCCTCTGGGGCCAACGTCCTGACTTTC.

This clone was recorded a few times. The chain couples TRBV6-1 to TRBJ2-6, with TRBD1 as a possible D gene (6 bases). The ends were cut back, 5 bases at V and 4 bases at J, with 12 bases in the middle. The CDR3 loop spans 15 amino acids. Germline CDR1 MNHNS, CDR2 SASEGT. The DNA for the CDR3 is TGTGCCAGCAGTAACAGGGTACTGGGGGCCAACGTCCTGACTTTC. Its translation is CASSNRVLGANVLTF.

A single count supports this clone. CDR3 in amino acids: CASSEGQGAETQYF. CDR3 DNA: TGCGCCAGCAGCGAGGGACAGGGGGCCGAGACCCAGTACTTC. This chain connects TRBV5-1 to TRBJ2-5; 12 nucleotides line up with TRBD1. The CDR3 loop spans 14 amino acids. J lost 5 bases, V lost 4 bases, and 3 bases had no gene match. CDR1 and CDR2 (germline): SGHRS, YFSETQ.

The J gene is TRBJ2-3, the V gene TRBV11-2, with D hard to call. The germline CDR1 and CDR2 sequences are SGHAT and FQNNGV. V lost 0 bases and J 7 bases, leaving 11 bases between the germline ends. This CDR3 is built from 14 residues. The CDR3 region is CASSLEANPHTQYF. DNA of the CDR3: TGTGCCAGCAGCTTAGAGGCCAACCCGCATACGCAGTATTTT.

The J gene is TRBJ2-3, the V gene TRBV10-3, with 10 bases lining up with TRBD2. Per the germline V gene, CDR1 is ENHRY and CDR2 is SYGVKD. There are 16 residues in the CDR3. V shed 11 bases, J shed 2 bases, and the junction held 13 bases outside the gene matches. The CDR3 sequence: CASSELAGTSTDTQYF. The DNA for the CDR3 is TGTGCCTCCTCAGAACTAGCGGGGACCTCCACAGATACGCAGTATTTT.

V gene TRBV11-2 combines with J gene TRBJ1-3, with 7 bases identical to TRBD1. After removal of 3 bases from V and 7 bases from J, the junction contained 3 bases not matched to a gene. The length of the CDR3 is 13 residues. The germline CDR1 and CDR2 sequences are SGHAT and FQNNGV. CDR3 in amino acids: CASSLRRGNTIYF. The CDR3, as DNA: TGTGCCAGCAGCTTGCGCAGGGGGAACACCATATATTTT.

The J gene is TRBJ2-7, the V gene TRBV7-2; no definite D call. Germline V CDR1 and CDR2: SGHTA, FQGNSA. V was trimmed by 5 bases and J by 3 bases, leaving 5 bases between them. The CDR3 contains 11 residues. The CDR3 region is CASSASYEQYF. CDR3 sequence (DNA): TGTGCCAGCAGCGCCAGCTACGAGCAGTACTTC.

This chain connects TRBV13 to TRBJ1-2, with TRBD1 identical over 7 bases. The CDR3 runs 15 residues. The J segment lost 4 bases and the V segment lost 5 bases, leaving 10 bases of the junction unmatched. Per germline, CDR1 PRHDT and CDR2 FYEKMQ (reference sequence). The CDR3 region is CASSDGPGTAYGYTF. The CDR3 DNA reads TGTGCCAGCAGCGATGGTCCCGGGACAGCCTATGGCTACACCTTC.

The rearrangement joins TRBV19 to TRBJ2-7, with D possibly matching TRBD1 (6 bases). CDR3 length: 15 amino acids. Trimming pared 3 bases from V and 6 bases from J, leaving 18 bases between. Germline-derived CDR1 and CDR2 are LNHDA and SQIVND (reference sequence). CDR3 sequence (DNA): TGTGCCAGTAGTATGGGACGGACAGACCCCGGCGAGCAGTACTTC. It specifies CASSMGRTDPGEQYF.

V is TRBV7-9 and J is TRBJ1-3; tentative D call: TRBD1 (5 bases). This CDR3 is built from 18 residues. V lost 0 bases and J lost 3, with 18 bases in between. CDR1 SEHNR and CDR2 FQNEAQ come from the germline V gene (reference sequence). The CDR3: CASSLAGGATRDGNTIYF. In DNA, the CDR3 is TGTGCCAGCAGCTTAGCGGGAGGGGCCACCAGGGATGGAAACACCATATATTTT.

V usage is TRBV5-1 and J usage is TRBJ1-1, with a tentative D call TRBD1 (6 bases). The CDR3 consists of 14 residues. Germline V gives CDR1 SGHRS, CDR2 YFSETQ. The V gene lost 3 bases and the J gene lost 7 bases, with 16 bases spanning the gap. CDR3: CASSSLDSVIEAFF. As DNA, the CDR3 is TGCGCCAGCAGCTCACTGGACAGTGTTATTGAAGCTTTCTTT.

This clone was counted a few times. The rearrangement joins TRBV7-3 to TRBJ2-3, with unresolved D. The germline V gene encodes CDR1 SGHTA and CDR2 FQGTGA. Trimming shortened V by 1 base and J by 2 bases, and 4 bases separated the two germline ends. The CDR3 covers 13 residues. The CDR3 here is CASSLMATDTQYF. The CDR3 DNA sequence: TGTGCCAGCAGCTTAATGGCCACAGATACGCAGTATTTT.

The J gene is TRBJ2-2, the V gene TRBV5-1; D is unclear. The CDR3 length is 14 residues. From germline, CDR1 is SGHRS and CDR2 YFSETQ. Trimming removed 4 bases from V and 5 bases from J, with 12 bases in between. For the CDR3, the DNA is TGCGCCAGCAGCGCCGGCCCCAGGACCGGGGAGCTGTTTTTT. Protein product: CASSAGPRTGELFF.

This clone turned up a few times. V usage is TRBV7-3 and J usage is TRBJ1-2, with 7 bases matching TRBD1. This CDR3 spans 13 amino acids. Per germline, CDR1 SGHTA and CDR2 FQGTGA. The junction had 3 bases not matched to a gene; V was cut back by 0 bases and J by 8 bases. In DNA, the CDR3 is TGTGCCAGCAGCTTAACCCCGGGACAGGGCTACACCTTC. Its translation: CASSLTPGQGYTF.